This T cell receptor beta chain originates from a study of tumor-infiltrating lymphocytes in primary liver carcinoma. Study-wide background: All lesions had stage T1-T3 N0M0 and 4.2 to 10 cm widths.

Germline V gives CDR1 LGHNA, CDR2 YNFKEQ. The CDR3 spans 15 residues. Germline DNA was also extracted, with blood RNA taken from unsorted whole blood. General study findings and limits: Reduced overlap was seen in tumor-adjacent and tumor-blood pairs versus tumor region pairs.

This clonotype came up once. Its antigen is not identified. This may be a read error, as it is one base from a much larger clone. With around 520 ng total RNA as template and a constant-region primer, TCR beta cDNA was made. Employing slightly modified ARM-PCR, three nested multiplex PCR rounds were run, and these gave rise to the TCR beta libraries. Both of the initial two PCR rounds ran for about 11 cycles and employed TRBV1-TRBV30 forward primers alongside a C-beta reverse primer. In TCRdb, the multiplex PCR reads were re-called with MiXCR into one record per CDR3 protein. This table has 250,000 to 400,000 distinct CDR3 sequences, approximately 65% appearing once.

The receptor comes from a man aged 40-49 years with primary liver carcinoma and hepatitis B virus infection. Input material: peripheral blood. The chain employs TRBV4-2 and TRBJ2-5; the D gene is possibly TRBD1 (6 bases). CDR3 residues: CASSQAGQRQEPQHF. CDR3 coding DNA: TGTGCCAGCAGCCAAGCCGGACAGAGACAAGAGCCCCAGCACTTC.